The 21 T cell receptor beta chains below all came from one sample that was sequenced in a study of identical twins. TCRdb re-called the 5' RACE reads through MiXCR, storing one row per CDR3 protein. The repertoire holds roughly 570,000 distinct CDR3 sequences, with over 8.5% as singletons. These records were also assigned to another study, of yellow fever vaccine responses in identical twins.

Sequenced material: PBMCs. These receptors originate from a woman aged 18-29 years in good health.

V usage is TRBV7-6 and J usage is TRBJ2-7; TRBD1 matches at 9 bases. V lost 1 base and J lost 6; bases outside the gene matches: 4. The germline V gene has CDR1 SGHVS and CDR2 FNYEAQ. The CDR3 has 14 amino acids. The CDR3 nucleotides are TGTGCCAGCAGCTTAGGGACAGGGGAGGGCGAGCAGTACTTC. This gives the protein CASSLGTGEGEQYF.

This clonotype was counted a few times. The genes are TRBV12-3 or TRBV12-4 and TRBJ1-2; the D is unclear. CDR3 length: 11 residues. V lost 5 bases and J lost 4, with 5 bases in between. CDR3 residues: CASSNGYGYTF. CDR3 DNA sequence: TGTGCCAGCAGTAATGGCTATGGCTACACCTTC.

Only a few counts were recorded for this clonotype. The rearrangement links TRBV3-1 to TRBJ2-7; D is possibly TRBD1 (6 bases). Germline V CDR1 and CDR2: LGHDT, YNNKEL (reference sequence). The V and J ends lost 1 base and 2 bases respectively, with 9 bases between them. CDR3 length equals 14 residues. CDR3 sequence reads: CASSQAGQTYEQYF. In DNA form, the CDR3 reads TGTGCCAGCAGCCAAGCCGGACAGACCTACGAGCAGTACTTC.

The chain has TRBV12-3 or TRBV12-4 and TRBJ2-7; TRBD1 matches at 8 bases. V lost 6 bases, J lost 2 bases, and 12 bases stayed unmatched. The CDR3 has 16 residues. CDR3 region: CASSLRQGLGTYEQYF. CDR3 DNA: TGTGCCAGCAGCCTAAGACAGGGGCTAGGGACCTACGAGCAGTACTTC.

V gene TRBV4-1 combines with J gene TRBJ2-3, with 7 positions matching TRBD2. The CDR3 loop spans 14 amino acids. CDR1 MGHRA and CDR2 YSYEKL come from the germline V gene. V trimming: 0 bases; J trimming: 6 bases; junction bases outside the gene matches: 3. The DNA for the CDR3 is TGCGCCAGCAGCCAAGATGCGGGGGAGGATACGCAGTATTTT. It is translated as CASSQDAGEDTQYF.

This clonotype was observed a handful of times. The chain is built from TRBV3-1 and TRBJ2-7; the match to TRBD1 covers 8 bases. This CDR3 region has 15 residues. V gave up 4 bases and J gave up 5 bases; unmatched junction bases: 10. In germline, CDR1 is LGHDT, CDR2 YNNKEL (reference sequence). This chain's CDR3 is CASSRNRGFVHEQYF. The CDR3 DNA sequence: TGTGCCAGCAGCCGTAACAGGGGGTTCGTCCACGAGCAGTACTTC.

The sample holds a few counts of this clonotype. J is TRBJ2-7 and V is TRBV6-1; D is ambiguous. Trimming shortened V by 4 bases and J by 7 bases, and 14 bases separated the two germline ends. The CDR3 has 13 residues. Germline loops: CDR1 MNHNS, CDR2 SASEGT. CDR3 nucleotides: TGTGCCAGCAGTGCCCAGTCGGCTTGGGAGCAGTACTTC. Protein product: CASSAQSAWEQYF.

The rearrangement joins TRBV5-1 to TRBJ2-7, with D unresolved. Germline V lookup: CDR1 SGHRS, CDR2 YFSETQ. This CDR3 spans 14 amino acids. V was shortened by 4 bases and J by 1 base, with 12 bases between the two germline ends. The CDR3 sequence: CASSLPTPSYEQYF. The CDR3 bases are TGCGCCAGCAGCCTTCCTACACCTTCCTACGAGCAGTACTTC.

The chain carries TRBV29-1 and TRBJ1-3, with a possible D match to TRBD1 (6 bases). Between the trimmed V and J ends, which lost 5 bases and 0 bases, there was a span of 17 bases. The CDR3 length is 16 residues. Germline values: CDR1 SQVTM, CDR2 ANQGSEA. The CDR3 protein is CSVYTPYRDSGNTIYF. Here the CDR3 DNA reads TGCAGCGTTTATACGCCTTACAGGGACTCTGGAAACACCATATATTTT.

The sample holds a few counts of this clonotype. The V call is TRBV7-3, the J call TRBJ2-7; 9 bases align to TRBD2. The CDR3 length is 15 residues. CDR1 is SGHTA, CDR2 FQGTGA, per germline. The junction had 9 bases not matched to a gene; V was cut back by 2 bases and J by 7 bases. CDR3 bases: TGTGCCAGCAGCTTAGGCGGCGGGGGGGCCTTTGAGCAGTACTTC. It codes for CASSLGGGGAFEQYF.

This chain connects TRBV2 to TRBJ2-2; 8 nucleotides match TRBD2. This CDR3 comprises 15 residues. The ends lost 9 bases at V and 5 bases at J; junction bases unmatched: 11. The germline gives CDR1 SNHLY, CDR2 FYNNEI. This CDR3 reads CASRDGGAWTGELFF. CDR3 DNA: TGTGCCAGTCGTGACGGGGGGGCCTGGACCGGGGAGCTGTTTTTT.

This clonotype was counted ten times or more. The CDR3 DNA reads as TGTGCCAGCAGCTTGGTCGCCCTAGCGGGAGGAGATACGCAGTATTTT. The encoded protein is CASSLVALAGGDTQYF. V is TRBV5-6 and J is TRBJ2-3, with 11 bases fitting TRBD2. There are 16 residues in the CDR3. The germline V gene encodes CDR1 SGHDT and CDR2 YYEEEE. Trimming cost V 0 bases and J 5 bases; bases outside gene matches: 5.

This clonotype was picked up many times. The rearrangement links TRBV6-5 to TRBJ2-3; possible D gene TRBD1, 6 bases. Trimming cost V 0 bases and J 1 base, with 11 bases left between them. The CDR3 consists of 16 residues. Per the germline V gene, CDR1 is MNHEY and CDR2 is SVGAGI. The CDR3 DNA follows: TGTGCCAGCAGTTACTCGGTCCAGGGGCGCACAGATACGCAGTATTTT. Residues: CASSYSVQGRTDTQYF.

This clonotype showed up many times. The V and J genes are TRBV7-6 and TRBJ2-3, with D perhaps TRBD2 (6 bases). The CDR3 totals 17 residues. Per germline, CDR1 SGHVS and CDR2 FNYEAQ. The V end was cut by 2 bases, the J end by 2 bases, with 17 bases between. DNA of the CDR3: TGTGCCAGCAGCTTACTACCCCTTAGGACTAACACAGATACGCAGTATTTT. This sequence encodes CASSLLPLRTNTDTQYF.

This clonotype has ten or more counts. Here the CDR3 DNA reads TGTGCCAGCAGCCTGACCGTCGGGAGCTCCTACGAGCAGTACTTC. This sequence encodes CASSLTVGSSYEQYF. The gene calls are TRBV5-5 and TRBJ2-7, with D perhaps matching TRBD2 (6 bases). The CDR3 extends over 15 amino acids. Germline CDR1 reads SGHKS; CDR2 reads YYEKEE (reference sequence). Trimming removed 4 bases from V and 0 bases from J, with 14 bases in between.

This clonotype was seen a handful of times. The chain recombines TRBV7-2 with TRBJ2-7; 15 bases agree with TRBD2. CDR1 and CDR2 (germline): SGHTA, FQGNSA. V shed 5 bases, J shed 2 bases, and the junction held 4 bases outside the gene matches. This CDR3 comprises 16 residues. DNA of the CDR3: TGTGCCAGCAGCACACGGACTAGCGGGGGGGCCTACGAGCAGTACTTC. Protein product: CASSTRTSGGAYEQYF. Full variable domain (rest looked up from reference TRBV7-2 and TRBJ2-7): GAGVSQSPSNKVTEKGKDVELRCDPISGHTALYWYRQSLGQGLEFLIYFQGNSAPDKSGLPSDRFSAERTGGSVSTLTIQRTQQEDSAVYLCASSTRTSGGAYEQYFGPGTRLTVT.

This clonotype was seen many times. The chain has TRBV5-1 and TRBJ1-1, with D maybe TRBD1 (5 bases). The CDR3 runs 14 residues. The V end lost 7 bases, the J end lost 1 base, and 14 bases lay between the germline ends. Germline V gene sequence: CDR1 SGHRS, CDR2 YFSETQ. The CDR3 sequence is CASRLGGGNTEAFF. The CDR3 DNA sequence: TGCGCCAGCCGCCTCGGTGGGGGGAACACTGAAGCTTTCTTT.

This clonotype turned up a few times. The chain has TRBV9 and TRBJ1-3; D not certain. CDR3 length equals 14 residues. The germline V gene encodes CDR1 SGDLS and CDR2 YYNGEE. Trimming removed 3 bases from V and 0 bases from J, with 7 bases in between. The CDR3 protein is CASSATSSGNTIYF. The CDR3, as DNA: TGTGCCAGCAGCGCCACGAGCTCTGGAAACACCATATATTTT.

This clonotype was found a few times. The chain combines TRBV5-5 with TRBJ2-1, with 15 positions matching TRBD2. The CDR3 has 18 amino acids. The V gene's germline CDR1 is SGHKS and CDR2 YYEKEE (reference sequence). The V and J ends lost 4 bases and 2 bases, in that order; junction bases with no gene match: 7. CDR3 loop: CASSTGTSGGIPYNEQFF. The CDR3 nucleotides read TGTGCCAGCAGCACCGGGACTAGCGGGGGGATTCCCTACAATGAGCAGTTCTTC.

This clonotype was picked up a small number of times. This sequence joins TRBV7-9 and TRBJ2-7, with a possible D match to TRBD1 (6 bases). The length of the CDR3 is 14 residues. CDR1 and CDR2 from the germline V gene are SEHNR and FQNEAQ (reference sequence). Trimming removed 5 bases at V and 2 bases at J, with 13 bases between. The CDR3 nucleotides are TGTGCCAGCAGCCCCCGACAGGTAACCTACGAGCAGTACTTC. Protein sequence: CASSPRQVTYEQYF.

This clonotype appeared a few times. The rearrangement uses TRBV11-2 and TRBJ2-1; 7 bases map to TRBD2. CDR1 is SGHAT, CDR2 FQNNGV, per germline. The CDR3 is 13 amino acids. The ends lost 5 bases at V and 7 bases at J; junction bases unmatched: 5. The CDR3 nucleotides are TGTGCCAGCAGCGGGACTATGAGGAATGAGCAGTTCTTC. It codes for CASSGTMRNEQFF.